Shown below are 31 T cell receptor beta chains from a single sample sequenced in a study of T cell clonality in common variable immunodeficiency. Points from the study as a whole: In common variable immunodeficiency, TCR beta chains reportedly carried fewer deletions and N-nucleotide insertions.

Their antigens remain unidentified. Clones were sequenced by immunoSEQ multiplex PCR, and TCRdb holds only the in-frame ones, with some missing. The specimen has 25,000 to 35,000 clones, none found just once. The sample was peripheral blood mononuclear cells. The receptors stem from a human donor with common variable immunodeficiency.

Points on this clone: The read terminates 3 residues before the CDR3 end, so the remaining end is supplied by the germline J gene. The chain joins TRBV2 to TRBJ2-1, with TRBD1 identical over 8 bases. Trimming cost V 10 bases and J 6 bases; bases outside gene matches: 8. The germline CDR1 and CDR2 sequences are SNHLY and FYNNEI. The CDR3 has 13 amino acids. CDR3 in amino acids: CAIIGQGFNEQFF. CDR3 DNA (partial): TGTGCCATCATCGGACAGGGTTTCAATGAG.

There are many counts of this clone. The CDR3 is cut off 3 residues early in the read; its end comes from the germline J gene. The rearrangement uses TRBV7-3 and TRBJ2-5, with 7 bases lining up with TRBD2. Trimming took 5 bases from V and 5 from J; bases not matched to a gene: 11. CDR3 length: 15 amino acids. Germline CDR1 SGHTA, CDR2 FQGTGA. Incomplete CDR3 DNA: TGTGCCAGCAGCCAATCACTCGGGGGGTGGGAGACC. Translating it yields CASSQSLGGWET. The full CDR3 is CASSQSLGGWETQYF.

This clone appeared a few times. The read ends 3 residues before the CDR3 terminus; that terminus is restored from the germline J gene. The V gene is TRBV11-3, the J gene TRBJ2-7; D unresolved. Germline V gene data show CDR1 as SGHNT and CDR2 as YENEEA. The CDR3 is made up of 14 amino acids. The V end lost 7 bases, the J end lost 2 bases, and 15 bases lay between the germline ends. The CDR3 loop is CASKTLTETYEQYF. The CDR3 DNA, read in part, is TGTGCCAGCAAAACCCTAACAGAGACCTACGAG.

In this sample, this clone turned up a few times. Read coverage stops 3 residues before the CDR3 terminus; the germline J gene supplies the remainder. V gene TRBV6-2 or TRBV6-3 combines with J gene TRBJ2-7; tentatively, D is TRBD1 (6 bases). Trimming took off 2 bases at V and 4 bases at J, with 12 bases between the two ends. The CDR3 has 14 amino acids. Germline V gene lookup returns CDR1 MNHEY and CDR2 SVGEGT. The sequenced part of the CDR3 DNA is TGTGCCAGCAGTTACGGGGGCGGTTCGTACGAG. Protein product: CASSYGGGSYE. The entire CDR3 protein reads CASSYGGGSYEQYF.

This clone came up many times. Sequencing ends 3 residues short of the CDR3 end; the germline J gene provides the rest. The chain uses TRBV5-1 and TRBJ2-5; possible D gene TRBD1, 5 bases. V was shortened by 2 bases and J by 5 bases, with 10 bases between the two germline ends. The CDR3 runs 13 residues. Germline V lookup: CDR1 SGHRS, CDR2 YFSETQ. The CDR3 DNA, read in part, is TGCGCCAGCAGCTTATCAGGGTCCGAGACC. It encodes CASSLSGSET. The complete CDR3 sequence is CASSLSGSETQYF. The full variable domain, with the rest looked up from reference TRBV5-1 and TRBJ2-5, is KAGVTQTPRYLIKTRGQQVTLSCSPISGHRSVSWYQQTPGQGLQFLFEYFSETQRNKGNFPGRFSGRQFSNSRSEMNVSTLELGDSALYLCASSLSGSETQYFGPGTRLLVL.

In this sample, this clone turned up many times. The read terminates 3 residues before the CDR3 end, so the remaining end is supplied by the germline J gene. The gene calls are TRBV13 and TRBJ2-4; D gene ambiguous. Trimming took 7 bases from V and 0 from J, leaving 10 bases between them. The germline V gene has CDR1 PRHDT and CDR2 FYEKMQ (reference sequence). The CDR3 contains 14 residues. The CDR3 here is CASTAPGAKNIQYF. The DNA read from the CDR3 is TGTGCCAGCACCGCCCCGGGAGCCAAAAACATT.

This clone was picked up a small number of times. The read comes to an end 3 residues before the CDR3 does, leaving the germline J gene to fill in the end. The chain couples TRBV11-3 to TRBJ2-7, with 9 bases that match TRBD1. The CDR3 runs 15 residues. Trimming cost V 5 bases and J 3 bases; bases outside gene matches: 8. The germline V gene encodes CDR1 SGHNT and CDR2 YENEEA. Partial CDR3 DNA: TGTGCCAGCAGCCCACCCCAGGGACAGGGCTACGAG. It translates to CASSPPQGQGYE. The whole CDR3 sequence is CASSPPQGQGYEQYF.

This clone was seen a few times. Read sequence stops 3 residues before the CDR3 end, and the germline J gene provides the missing end. This chain connects TRBV6-1 to TRBJ1-6, with 8 positions matching TRBD1. The CDR3 has 14 amino acids. J gave up 7 bases and V 4 bases, and 3 bases lay outside the gene matches. The germline V gene has CDR1 MNHNS and CDR2 SASEGT. CDR3 bases read: TGTGCCAGCAGTGCGGGACAGGTGAATTCACCC. It codes for CASSAGQVNSP. The CDR3, in full, reads CASSAGQVNSPLHF.

This clone was counted a few times. Sequencing ends 3 residues short of the CDR3 end; the germline J gene provides the rest. The V call is TRBV19, the J call TRBJ2-1, with 9 bases fitting TRBD1. This CDR3 comprises 15 residues. The germline V gene has CDR1 LNHDA and CDR2 SQIVND (reference sequence). The V segment lost 3 bases and the J segment 8 bases; nucleotides outside the gene matches: 8. The CDR3 bases that were read are TGTGCCAGTAGTATGTACGGACAGGGGAGCTATGAG. Translated, it gives CASSMYGQGSYE. From start to end, the CDR3 is CASSMYGQGSYEQFF. The whole variable domain, filled in from reference TRBV19 and TRBJ2-1, reads DGGITQSPKYLFRKEGQNVTLSCEQNLNHDAMYWYRQDPGQGLRLIYYSQIVNDFQKGDIAEGYSVSREKKESFPLTVTSAQKNPTAFYLCASSMYGQGSYEQFFGPGTRLTVL.

About this clone: The sequenced fragment ends 3 residues before the CDR3 boundary, so the rest is inferred from the germline J gene. The rearrangement joins TRBV20-1 to TRBJ1-6; D might be TRBD1 (6 bases). The V and J ends lost 2 bases and 5 bases respectively, with 13 bases between them. Germline assignment: CDR1 DFQATT and CDR2 SNEGSKA (reference sequence). The CDR3 contains 15 residues. CDR3 residues: CSARSTTGNNSPLHF. The sequenced CDR3 bases are TGCAGTGCTAGATCTACAACAGGGAATAATTCACCC.

This clone was seen a few times. The read ends 3 residues early relative to the CDR3; the germline J gene fills the gap. This sequence joins TRBV19 and TRBJ2-6; 7 bases map to TRBD1. Germline lookup yields CDR1 LNHDA and CDR2 SQIVND (reference sequence). With 5 bases clipped from V and 3 bases from J, the junction kept 10 bases outside the gene matches. The CDR3 consists of 17 residues. CDR3 loop: CASSLVQGTYGANVLTF. The CDR3 DNA, read in part, is TGTGCCAGTAGTTTGGTACAGGGGACCTATGGGGCCAACGTC.

This clone appeared many times. CDR3 DNA (partial): TGCAGTGCTAGACCCTCCCCGGGCAGGGGCCAAGAGACC. Its translation: CSARPSPGRGQET. The full CDR3 protein reads CSARPSPGRGQETQYF. V gene TRBV20-1 combines with J gene TRBJ2-5, with D possibly matching TRBD1 (6 bases). The CDR3 end falls 3 residues outside the read, so it is completed with the germline J gene. V lost 2 bases, J lost 1 base, and 17 bases lay in between. This CDR3 region has 16 residues. CDR1 is DFQATT, CDR2 SNEGSKA, per germline (reference sequence).

This clone was picked up many times. The read finishes 3 residues shy of the CDR3 end, and the germline J gene is used to complete it. The gene calls are TRBV7-9 and TRBJ1-2, with D hard to call. Germline values: CDR1 SEHNR, CDR2 FQNEAQ (reference sequence). This CDR3 contains 12 residues. The V end lost 1 base, the J end lost 4 bases, and 4 bases lay between the germline ends. The CDR3 loop is CASSLVSYGYTF. CDR3 DNA (partial): TGTGCCAGCAGCTTAGTCTCCTATGGC.

The CDR3 bases that were read are TGTGCCTGGCTGACAGACTATGGC. It is translated as CAWLTDYG. The whole CDR3 reads CAWLTDYGYTF. This rearrangement joins TRBV30 to TRBJ1-2, with D possibly matching TRBD1 (5 bases). The CDR3 end is not reached by the read, which stops 3 residues before it; the germline J gene fills it in. Trimming removed 5 bases from V and 3 bases from J, with 7 bases in between. CDR1 and CDR2 from the germline V gene are GTSNPN and SVGIG (reference sequence). This CDR3 has 11 residues.

On this clone itself: The CDR3 end lies 3 residues beyond the end of the read and is filled in from the germline J gene. The gene calls are TRBV2 and TRBJ1-5; TRBD1 agrees at 10 bases. This CDR3 is 15 amino acids long. Germline CDR1 SNHLY, CDR2 FYNNEI. V gave up 8 bases and J gave up 3 bases; unmatched junction bases: 7. CDR3 bases read: TGTGCCAGCGCCTGGGACAGGGGAAACAATCAGCCC. This codes for CASAWDRGNNQP. The full CDR3 reads CASAWDRGNNQPQHF.

This clone came up many times. From the germline J gene comes the end of the CDR3, since the read stops 3 residues before it. V gene TRBV20-1 combines with J gene TRBJ1-5, with a weak D call TRBD1 (5 bases). V was trimmed by 6 bases and J by 0 bases, leaving 12 bases between them. The CDR3 spans 14 residues. Germline CDR1 reads DFQATT; CDR2 reads SNEGSKA (reference sequence). The part of the CDR3 DNA that was read is TGCAGTGCCAGCCGAGGGGATAGCAATCAGCCC. The encoded protein is CSASRGDSNQP. The full CDR3 sequence reads CSASRGDSNQPQHF.

This clone was detected a few times. The observed sequence ends 3 residues before the CDR3 terminus, with the missing tail filled in from the germline J gene. The genes are TRBV20-1 and TRBJ2-1; tentatively, D is TRBD2 (7 bases). This CDR3 region has 12 residues. From germline, CDR1 is DFQATT and CDR2 SNEGSKA (reference sequence). V was shortened by 3 bases and J by 9 bases, with 12 bases between the two germline ends. CDR3 sequence: CSASGGTFEQFF. The CDR3 DNA, read in part, is TGCAGTGCTAGCGGGGGGACATTTGAG.

This clone showed up just a few times. CDR3 in amino acids: CASSPRLAGGRNEQFF. CDR3 bases read: TGTGCCAGTAGTCCCCGACTAGCGGGGGGAAGGAATGAG. V is TRBV19 and J is TRBJ2-1; 13 bases align to TRBD2. Read data end 3 residues before the CDR3 end; the end is taken from the germline J gene. There are 16 residues in the CDR3. Germline lookup yields CDR1 LNHDA and CDR2 SQIVND (reference sequence). V lost 5 bases, J lost 7 bases, and 8 bases stayed unmatched.

The table lists this clone with a few counts. The missing CDR3 end, 3 residues past where the read stops, is filled in from the germline J gene. The chain couples TRBV7-2 to TRBJ1-5; possibly TRBD1 for D (6 bases). CDR1 and CDR2 (germline): SGHTA, FQGNSA. V was pared by 4 bases and J by 3 bases, with 10 bases between. The CDR3 is made up of 14 amino acids. The chain's CDR3 is CASSSGQNNQPQHF. The sequenced part of the CDR3 DNA is TGTGCCAGCAGCTCCGGACAGAACAATCAGCCC.

Notes on this clone: Coverage ceases 3 residues before the CDR3 finishes, and the germline J gene fills in the end. This chain uses TRBV19 with TRBJ2-2; 8 bases map to TRBD2. V was pared by 5 bases and J by 2 bases, with 13 bases of the junction left unmatched. The CDR3 totals 18 residues. Germline CDR1 and CDR2: LNHDA and SQIVND (reference sequence). Partial CDR3 DNA: TGTGCCAGTAGTCGGGGGTCGGCTAGCGGGCATAACACCGGGGAG. Translation gives CASSRGSASGHNTGE. The full CDR3 is CASSRGSASGHNTGELFF.

As for this clone: The CDR3 is cut off 3 residues early in the read; its end comes from the germline J gene. The chain carries TRBV18 and TRBJ2-7; TRBD2 matches at 9 bases. Germline assignment: CDR1 KGHSH and CDR2 LQKENI. The V and J ends lost 6 bases and 1 base, in that order; junction bases with no gene match: 13. The CDR3 contains 17 residues. The CDR3 reads CASSDLRGGTLSYEQYF. Partial CDR3 DNA: TGTGCCAGCTCCGATCTGCGGGGGGGGACCCTTTCCTACGAG.

As to this clone: The CDR3 end lies 3 residues beyond the end of the read and is filled in from the germline J gene. This rearrangement joins TRBV7-2 to TRBJ1-2; D is undetermined. V lost 4 bases and J 5 bases, leaving 5 bases between the germline ends. There are 11 residues in the CDR3. The V gene's germline CDR1 is SGHTA and CDR2 FQGNSA. This CDR3 is CASSSQYGYTF. The CDR3 bases that were read are TGTGCCAGCAGCTCACAGTATGGC.

This clone occurred a few times. Read coverage stops 3 residues before the CDR3 terminus; the germline J gene supplies the remainder. The V and J genes are TRBV19 and TRBJ2-5, with 7 bases lining up with TRBD1. CDR3 size: 15 residues. V shed 6 bases and J 5 bases; nucleotides not matched to a gene: 12. The germline V gene encodes CDR1 LNHDA and CDR2 SQIVND (reference sequence). CDR3 sequence reads: CASRYSQGFAETQYF. CDR3 DNA (partial): TGTGCCAGTAGATACTCACAGGGGTTTGCGGAGACC.

This clone turned up a few times. The read terminates 3 residues before the CDR3 end, so the remaining end is supplied by the germline J gene. The chain couples TRBV20-1 to TRBJ2-3; 7 bases are shared with TRBD2. CDR3 size: 13 residues. Trimming took 7 bases from V and 7 from J; bases not matched to a gene: 11. Germline V gene lookup returns CDR1 DFQATT and CDR2 SNEGSKA (reference sequence). CDR3 DNA, as far as it was read: TGCAGTGTCTCACCGGGACTAAGGAATACG. It specifies CSVSPGLRNT. The full CDR3 reads CSVSPGLRNTQYF.

This clone showed up just a few times. The missing CDR3 end, 3 residues past where the read stops, is filled in from the germline J gene. The V and J genes are TRBV7-3 and TRBJ2-1; 8 nucleotides line up with TRBD2. Germline V gene sequence: CDR1 SGHTA, CDR2 FQGTGA. Trimming removed 8 bases from V and 3 bases from J; junction bases left unmatched: 3. This CDR3 has 13 residues. The part of the CDR3 DNA that was read is TGTGCCAGCTCGGGGGGGATCTACAATGAG. Translated, it gives CASSGGIYNE. The whole CDR3 protein reads CASSGGIYNEQFF.

This clone was counted ten times or more. The read falls 3 residues short of the CDR3 end, and the missing part is taken from the germline J gene. V is TRBV30 and J is TRBJ2-5; maybe TRBD2 (6 bases). Germline V gives CDR1 GTSNPN, CDR2 SVGIG (reference sequence). V dropped 2 bases and J dropped 0 bases, with 13 bases sitting between them. This CDR3 has 15 residues. The DNA read from the CDR3 is TGTGCCTGGAGTCCGGGGAGGCAAGACCAAGAGACC. Residues: CAWSPGRQDQET. The full CDR3 is CAWSPGRQDQETQYF. The variable domain in full, completed from reference TRBV30 and TRBJ2-5, reads SQTIHQWPATLVQPVGSPLSLECTVEGTSNPNLYWYRQAAGRGLQLLFYSVGIGQISSEVPQNLSASRPQDRQFILSSKKLLLSDSGFYLCAWSPGRQDQETQYFGPGTRLLVL.

A word on this clone: Coverage ceases 3 residues before the CDR3 finishes, and the germline J gene fills in the end. V and J are TRBV19 and TRBJ1-3; D uncertain. Trimming removed 8 bases from V and 1 base from J, with 15 bases in between. In germline, CDR1 is LNHDA, CDR2 SQIVND (reference sequence). The CDR3 spans 15 residues. CDR3 in amino acids: CASARRAASGNTIYF. Incomplete CDR3 DNA: TGTGCCAGTGCTCGGCGGGCCGCATCTGGAAACACC.

This clone came up many times. Coverage ceases 3 residues before the CDR3 finishes, and the germline J gene fills in the end. This chain links TRBV20-1 with TRBJ2-7; tentatively, D is TRBD2 (5 bases). The CDR3 runs to 13 residues. From germline, CDR1 is DFQATT and CDR2 SNEGSKA (reference sequence). V gave up 5 bases and J gave up 2 bases, with 13 bases separating them. CDR3 in amino acids: CSARPGSAYEQYF. The sequenced CDR3 bases are TGCAGTGCTCGACCGGGGTCGGCCTACGAG.

This clone was detected only a few times. Read data end 3 residues before the CDR3 end; the end is taken from the germline J gene. The gene calls are TRBV6-2 or TRBV6-3 and TRBJ1-4; 9 nucleotides line up with TRBD1. Germline trimming cut 6 bases from V and 7 bases from J; bases unmatched to any gene: 6. In germline, CDR1 is MNHEY, CDR2 SVGEGT. This CDR3 region has 14 residues. This CDR3 reads CASRNGQGFEKLFF. The sequenced part of the CDR3 DNA is TGTGCCAGCAGGAACGGACAGGGGTTTGAAAAA.

This clone was picked up a small number of times. The CDR3 end lies 3 residues beyond the end of the read and is filled in from the germline J gene. V gene TRBV7-8 combines with J gene TRBJ2-3, with 10 bases identical to TRBD2. The V segment lost 5 bases and the J segment 6 bases; nucleotides outside the gene matches: 8. Germline CDR1 is SGHVS and CDR2 is FQNEAQ. CDR3 size: 15 residues. The CDR3: CASSPTGTSVDTQYF. The CDR3 DNA, read in part, is TGTGCCAGCAGCCCGACCGGGACTAGCGTGGATACG.

At least ten counts were recorded for this clone. The read terminates 3 residues before the CDR3 end, so the remaining end is supplied by the germline J gene. The chain combines TRBV7-6 with TRBJ1-4, with a weak D call TRBD1 (6 bases). Germline V gene data show CDR1 as SGHVS and CDR2 as FNYEAQ. The CDR3 extends over 16 amino acids. V shed 5 bases and J shed 7 bases, with 20 bases lying between them. This CDR3 reads CASSLEGLQGGEKLFF. Partial CDR3 DNA: TGTGCCAGCAGCCTAGAGGGGTTACAGGGCGGTGAAAAA. The whole variable domain, filled in from reference TRBV7-6 and TRBJ1-4, reads GAGVSQSPRYKVTKRGQDVALRCDPISGHVSLYWYRQALGQGPEFLTYFNYEAQQDKSGLPNDRFSAERPEGSISTLTIQRTEQRDSAMYRCASSLEGLQGGEKLFFGSGTQLSVL.